The rows below give T cell receptor beta chains drawn from one sample of a study of graft-versus-host responses after intestinal transplantation. Sequencing used immunoSEQ multiplex PCR; TCRdb keeps in-frame clones, though not all of them. The sample has 70,000 to 95,000 clones; 85% to 95% are singletons. Which antigens these TCRs recognize remains unknown. Sequenced material: unstimulated CD8+ T cells sorted from spleen or lymph node cells, taken before transplant. The receptor source for this set is a human donor who was the organ donor for an intestinal transplant. The CDR3 runs from the conserved cysteine through the conserved F or W. A D gene is named only where the DNA matches it firmly. Size is omitted from some rows. Given values are once, few, many or a class for expanded clones.

D gene | clone size | J gene | V gene | CDR3 protein | CDR3 DNA
TRBD1 | NA | TRBJ2-1 | TRBV27 | CASSFRGQHDEQFF | TGTGCCAGCAGTTTCCGGGGACAGCACGATGAGCAGTTCTTC
TRBD1 | once | TRBJ2-3 | TRBV27 | CASRSGTGLDTQYF | TGTGCCAGCCGATCCGGGACAGGGTTAGATACGCAGTATTTT
NA | NA | TRBJ2-7 | TRBV29-1 | CSVELAGVEQYF | TGCAGCGTTGAGTTAGCAGGGGTCGAGCAGTACTTC
TRBD1 | once | TRBJ1-1 | TRBV7-2 | CASSKQGAGNTEAFF | TGTGCCAGCAGCAAACAGGGGGCGGGGAACACTGAAGCTTTCTTT
TRBD1 | NA | TRBJ1-2 | TRBV5-1 | CASSLVPGGRGSYGYTF | TGCGCCAGCAGCTTGGTTCCAGGGGGCCGGGGAAGCTATGGCTACACCTTC
NA | NA | TRBJ1-2 | TRBV5-6 | CASSLDRVDYGYTF | TGTGCCAGCAGCTTGGACAGGGTGGACTATGGCTACACCTTC
NA | few | TRBJ1-3 | TRBV29-1 | CSAVILDTIYF | TGCAGCGCGGTTATTTTGGACACCATATATTTT
NA | NA | TRBJ2-3 | TRBV11-2 | CASSLGNNLGFGTDTQYF | TGTGCCAGCAGCTTAGGGAACAATCTAGGTTTCGGGACAGATACGCAGTATTTT
NA | NA | TRBJ2-7 | TRBV4-1 | CASSLGHGGEQYF | TGCGCCAGCAGCCTCGGACACGGGGGAGAGCAGTACTTC
NA | NA | TRBJ2-7 | TRBV7-9 | CASSGGGTGFDEQYF | TGTGCCAGCAGCGGGGGGGGGACAGGATTCGACGAGCAGTACTTC
TRBD1 | NA | TRBJ1-5 | TRBV27 | CASSLMWQGESQPQHF | TGTGCCAGCAGTTTAATGTGGCAGGGGGAGTCCCAGCCCCAGCATTTT
TRBD1 | NA | TRBJ2-7 | TRBV5-8 | CASSPPVRDRAYEQYF | TGTGCCAGCAGCCCACCGGTCCGGGACAGGGCCTACGAGCAGTACTTC
NA | NA | TRBJ2-1 | TRBV28 | CASSPRGNFYNEQFF | TGTGCCAGCAGCCCAAGGGGCAACTTCTACAATGAGCAGTTCTTC
NA | once | TRBJ1-1 | TRBV19 | CASSKGRDMNTEAFF | TGTGCCAGTAGTAAAGGTCGGGACATGAACACTGAAGCTTTCTTT
NA | few | TRBJ2-6 | TRBV4-2 | CASSQALDSSSSGANVLTF | TGTGCCAGCAGCCAAGCCCTGGATAGCTCATCCTCTGGGGCCAACGTCCTGACTTTC
NA | NA | TRBJ1-6 | TRBV27 | CASSLGSRGNSPLHF | TGTGCCAGCAGTCTGGGTAGCAGGGGCAATTCACCCCTCCACTTT
NA | NA | TRBJ2-1 | TRBV5-6 | CASSLSLSSGEQFF | TGTGCCAGCAGCTTGTCACTTTCCTCAGGTGAGCAGTTCTTC
TRBD2 | NA | TRBJ2-1 | TRBV28 | CASSWGLAGAEQFF | TGTGCCAGCAGTTGGGGACTAGCGGGAGCTGAGCAGTTCTTC
NA | NA | TRBJ2-7 | TRBV6-5 | CASSLTESSYEQYF | TGTGCCAGCAGTTTAACGGAGAGCTCCTACGAGCAGTACTTC
TRBD1 | NA | TRBJ2-2 | TRBV30 | CAWSVGPGTGTGELFF | TGTGCCTGGAGTGTAGGGCCGGGGACAGGCACGGGGGAGCTGTTTTTT